The 21 T cell receptor beta chains below were found in one sample sequenced in a study of cytomegalovirus exposure and HLA in healthy donors. Vbeta (60) and Jbeta (13) primers were used in the PCR. Repertoires were generated with immunoSEQ multiplex PCR, while TCRdb's copy carries only in-frame clones and drops some. The sample lists just under 150,000 clones; roughly 76% were seen once. Sequenced input: PBMCs. These receptor sequences come from a woman aged 25 to 39 in good health and CMV-seronegative.

The V and J genes are TRBV10-3 and TRBJ2-3, with TRBD1 identical over 8 bases. V was clipped by 8 bases and J by 2 bases; unmatched bases: 6. The length of the CDR3 is 14 residues. Per germline, CDR1 ENHRY and CDR2 SYGVKD. CDR3 protein: CAIYPGGLTDTQYF. The CDR3 nucleotides read TGTGCCATCTATCCAGGGGGCCTCACAGATACGCAGTATTTT.

The chain links TRBV15 to TRBJ2-5; D is possibly TRBD1 (5 bases). Matching the DNA end better, TRBJ2-7 makes the J call doubtful. The germline V gene has CDR1 LNHNV and CDR2 YYDKDF (reference sequence). This CDR3 comprises 16 residues. CDR3: CATSRLTVPLSYEQYF. The CDR3, as DNA: TGTGCCACCAGCAGGTTGACAGTCCCCCTCTCCTACGAGCAGTACTTC.

This chain links TRBV29-1 with TRBJ2-2, with D possibly TRBD1 on 6 matching bases. Germline CDR1 is SQVTM and CDR2 is ANQGSEA. The V end was cut by 7 bases, the J end by 7 bases, with 13 bases between. CDR3 size: 12 residues. DNA for the CDR3: TGCAGCGCTACAGGGTTGAGCGGGGAGCTGTTTTTT. Amino acids: CSATGLSGELFF.

The chain uses TRBV5-1 and TRBJ1-5; D gene uncertain. Trimming removed 4 bases from V and 5 bases from J, with 10 bases in between. In germline, CDR1 is SGHRS, CDR2 YFSETQ. The CDR3 has 13 amino acids. CDR3 amino acids: CASSLELDQPQHF. Written as DNA, the CDR3 is TGCGCCAGCAGCCTAGAATTGGATCAGCCCCAGCATTTT. Full variable domain (outside the CDR3, taken from reference TRBV5-1 and TRBJ1-5): KAGVTQTPRYLIKTRGQQVTLSCSPISGHRSVSWYQQTPGQGLQFLFEYFSETQRNKGNFPGRFSGRQFSNSRSEMNVSTLELGDSALYLCASSLELDQPQHFGDGTRLSIL.

This clone was found once. This rearrangement joins TRBV6-1 to TRBJ2-7; perhaps TRBD1 as D (6 bases). The CDR3 loop spans 12 amino acids. Deletions cut 10 bases from V and 4 bases from J, with 14 bases between. CDR1 is MNHNS, CDR2 SASEGT, per germline. DNA of the CDR3: TGTGCCATTTTACAGGGCTGGTACGAGCAGTACTTC. It is translated as CAILQGWYEQYF.

The chain employs TRBV4-3 and TRBJ2-1, with D uncertain. Germline V gene sequence: CDR1 LGHNA, CDR2 YSLEER. Deletions cut 1 base from V and 10 bases from J, with 8 bases between. CDR3 length: 12 residues. This CDR3 reads CASSQVLGEQFF. CDR3 nucleotide sequence: TGCGCCAGCAGCCAAGTCCTCGGGGAGCAGTTCTTC.

CDR3 in DNA: TGTGCCAGCAGCCGGGGGAACCCCTACGAGCAGTACTTC. Its protein is CASSRGNPYEQYF. The chain employs TRBV6-4 and TRBJ2-7, with a tentative D call TRBD2 (6 bases). Germline V gene data show CDR1 as MRHNA and CDR2 as SNTAGT. This CDR3 region has 13 residues. Trimming shortened V by 6 bases and J by 2 bases, and 11 bases separated the two germline ends.

The chain employs TRBV27 and TRBJ2-7, with D unclear. The V gene lost 2 bases and the J gene lost 0 bases, with 11 bases spanning the gap. The CDR3 is 15 amino acids. CDR1 MNHEY and CDR2 SMNVEV come from the germline V gene (reference sequence). CDR3 sequence (DNA): TGTGCCAGCAGTTTACTAGGCAGAAACTCCTACGAGCAGTACTTC. Translating it yields CASSLLGRNSYEQYF.

J is TRBJ1-5 and V is TRBV19, with 11 bases lining up with TRBD1. Germline V CDR1 and CDR2: LNHDA, SQIVND (reference sequence). CDR3 size: 17 residues. With V trimmed by 3 bases and J by 6 bases, 10 bases remained unmatched. The CDR3 DNA reads as TGTGCCAGTAGTATGGGACAGGGGGGGAATAGCGGTCAGCCCCAGCATTTT. Encoded protein: CASSMGQGGNSGQPQHF.

This clone was seen only once. The chain couples TRBV7-6 to TRBJ2-1, with 10 bases identical to TRBD1. V shed 5 bases, J shed 6 bases, and the junction held 10 bases outside the gene matches. Per the germline V gene, CDR1 is SGHVS and CDR2 is FNYEAQ. There are 16 residues in the CDR3. The DNA of the CDR3 is TGTGCCAGCAGCGTCGGCTGGGACAGGGGACCCAATGAGCAGTTCTTC. This translates into CASSVGWDRGPNEQFF.

The chain carries TRBV6-5 and TRBJ1-2; no definite D call. The CDR3 is 13 amino acids. CDR1 MNHEY and CDR2 SVGAGI come from the germline V gene. Deletions cut 6 bases from V and 2 bases from J, with 10 bases between. In DNA form, the CDR3 reads TGTGCCAGCAGACTATCACGGAACTATGGCTACACCTTC. It encodes CASRLSRNYGYTF.

The chain is built from TRBV18 and TRBJ1-1; possibly TRBD1 for D (5 bases). The CDR3 sequence is 16 residues long. The V end lost 2 bases, the J end lost 7 bases, and 20 bases lay between the germline ends. Germline V lookup: CDR1 KGHSH, CDR2 LQKENI. The CDR3 protein is CASSPSPDLQVLEAFF. In nucleotides, the CDR3 is TGTGCCAGCTCACCATCGCCGGATTTACAGGTACTTGAAGCTTTCTTT.

Notes on this clone: At one boundary the junction diverges from the germline segment, which might be a read error. The V and J genes are TRBV7-9 and TRBJ2-7, with no clear D. The CDR3 runs to 13 residues. In germline, CDR1 is SEHNR, CDR2 FQNEAQ (reference sequence). CDR3 coding DNA: TGTTCCAGCAGCCCCGGTCTATCCTACGAGCAGTACTTC. Protein sequence: CSSSPGLSYEQYF.

This clone turned up a few times. The chain carries TRBV7-6 and TRBJ2-6, with 7 bases fitting TRBD1. V shed 1 base, J shed 1 base, and the junction held 10 bases outside the gene matches. Germline CDR1 and CDR2: SGHVS and FNYEAQ. The CDR3 length is 19 residues. CDR3 bases: TGTGCCAGCAGCTTAGTCCCAGGGGGTACAACTTCTGGGGCCAACGTCCTGACTTTC. Residues: CASSLVPGGTTSGANVLTF.

J is TRBJ2-5 and V is TRBV2; TRBD2 might be the D (5 bases). The CDR3 runs 13 residues. V shed 6 bases and J shed 4 bases, with 12 bases lying between them. CDR1 is SNHLY and CDR2 is FYNNEI in the germline V gene. CDR3 protein: CASSPRAGETQYF. Written as DNA, the CDR3 is TGTGCCAGCAGCCCGAGGGCGGGAGAGACCCAGTACTTC.

The V and J genes are TRBV30 and TRBJ1-1; perhaps TRBD1 as D (5 bases). Trimming shortened V by 2 bases and J by 0 bases, and 10 bases separated the two germline ends. CDR3 size: 14 residues. Germline CDR1 GTSNPN, CDR2 SVGIG (reference sequence). This chain's CDR3 is CAWSYRPVNTEAFF. In nucleotides, the CDR3 is TGTGCCTGGAGTTACAGGCCCGTGAACACTGAAGCTTTCTTT.

V usage is TRBV30 and J usage is TRBJ2-5; tentative D call: TRBD2 (5 bases). From germline, CDR1 is GTSNPN and CDR2 SVGIG (reference sequence). The CDR3 covers 12 residues. Trimming shortened V by 0 bases and J by 6 bases, and 8 bases separated the two germline ends. The CDR3 bases are TGTGCCTGGAGTGTTGGGGAGAAGACCCAGTACTTC. This sequence encodes CAWSVGEKTQYF. Supplemented by reference TRBV30 and TRBJ2-5, the full variable domain reads SQTIHQWPATLVQPVGSPLSLECTVEGTSNPNLYWYRQAAGRGLQLLFYSVGIGQISSEVPQNLSASRPQDRQFILSSKKLLLSDSGFYLCAWSVGEKTQYFGPGTRLLVL.

This clone was found once. This rearrangement joins TRBV7-3 to TRBJ2-6; 10 nucleotides match TRBD2. Trimming at V came to 4 bases and at J to 2 bases, leaving 8 bases not matched to a gene. Germline V gene data show CDR1 as SGHTA and CDR2 as FQGTGA. The CDR3 length is 18 residues. In DNA, the CDR3 is TGTGCCAGCAGCTCGATCAGCGGGGGGGCCGCTGGGGCCAACGTCCTGACTTTC. This sequence encodes CASSSISGGAAGANVLTF.

This chain links TRBV19 with TRBJ1-5; 8 nucleotides align to TRBD1. V dropped 5 bases and J dropped 0; count of bases not matched to a gene: 9. There are 17 residues in the CDR3. CDR1 is LNHDA, CDR2 SQIVND, per germline (reference sequence). The CDR3 region has the DNA TGTGCCAGTAGTCCGGGGGACAGGCGATATAGCAATCAGCCCCAGCATTTT. Translated, it gives CASSPGDRRYSNQPQHF.

J is TRBJ2-3 and V is TRBV7-3; 9 positions match TRBD2. CDR1 is SGHTA and CDR2 is FQGTGA in the germline V gene. This CDR3 has 15 amino acids. Germline trimming cut 2 bases from V and 5 bases from J; bases unmatched to any gene: 5. CDR3 loop: CASSLAGGPIDTQYF. The CDR3 coding sequence is TGTGCCAGCAGCTTAGCGGGAGGGCCGATAGATACGCAGTATTTT.

The chain employs TRBV14 and TRBJ2-3, with TRBD2 identical over 15 bases. Germline CDR1 reads SGHDN; CDR2 reads FVKESK. The CDR3 spans 16 residues. With V trimmed by 4 bases and J by 4 bases, 3 bases remained unmatched. As DNA, the CDR3 is TGTGCCAGCAGCCCTTGGACTAGCGGGAGGGCAGATACGCAGTATTTT. It encodes CASSPWTSGRADTQYF.